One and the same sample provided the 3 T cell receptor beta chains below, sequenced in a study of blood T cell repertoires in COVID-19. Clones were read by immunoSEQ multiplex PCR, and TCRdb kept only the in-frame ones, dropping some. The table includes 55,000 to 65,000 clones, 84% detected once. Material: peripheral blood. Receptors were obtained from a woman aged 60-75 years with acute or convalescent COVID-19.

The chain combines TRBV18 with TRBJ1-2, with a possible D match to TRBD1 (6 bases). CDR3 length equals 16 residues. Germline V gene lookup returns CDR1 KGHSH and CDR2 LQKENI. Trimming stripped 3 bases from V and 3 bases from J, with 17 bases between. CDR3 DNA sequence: TGTGCCAGCTCACCGACTGACAGGCCCATGGACTATGGCTACACCTTC. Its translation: CASSPTDRPMDYGYTF.

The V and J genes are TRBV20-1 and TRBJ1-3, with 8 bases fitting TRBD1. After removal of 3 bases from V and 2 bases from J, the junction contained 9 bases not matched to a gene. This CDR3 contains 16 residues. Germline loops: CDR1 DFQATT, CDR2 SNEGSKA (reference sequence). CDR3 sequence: CSASKGQASPGNTIYF. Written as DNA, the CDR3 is TGCAGTGCTAGTAAGGGACAGGCGAGCCCTGGAAACACCATATATTTT.

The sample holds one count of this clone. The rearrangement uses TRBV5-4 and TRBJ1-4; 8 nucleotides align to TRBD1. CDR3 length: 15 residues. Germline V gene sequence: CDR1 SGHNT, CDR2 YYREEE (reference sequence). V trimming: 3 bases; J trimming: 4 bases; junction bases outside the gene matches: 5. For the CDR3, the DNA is TGTGCCAGCAGCTCTACAGGGGGGAGTAATGAAAAACTGTTTTTT. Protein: CASSSTGGSNEKLFF. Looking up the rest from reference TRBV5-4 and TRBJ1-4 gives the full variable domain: ETGVTQSPTHLIKTRGQQVTLRCSSQSGHNTVSWYQQALGQGPQFIFQYYREEENGRGNFPPRFSGLQFPNYSSELNVNALELDDSALYLCASSSTGGSNEKLFFGSGTQLSVL.